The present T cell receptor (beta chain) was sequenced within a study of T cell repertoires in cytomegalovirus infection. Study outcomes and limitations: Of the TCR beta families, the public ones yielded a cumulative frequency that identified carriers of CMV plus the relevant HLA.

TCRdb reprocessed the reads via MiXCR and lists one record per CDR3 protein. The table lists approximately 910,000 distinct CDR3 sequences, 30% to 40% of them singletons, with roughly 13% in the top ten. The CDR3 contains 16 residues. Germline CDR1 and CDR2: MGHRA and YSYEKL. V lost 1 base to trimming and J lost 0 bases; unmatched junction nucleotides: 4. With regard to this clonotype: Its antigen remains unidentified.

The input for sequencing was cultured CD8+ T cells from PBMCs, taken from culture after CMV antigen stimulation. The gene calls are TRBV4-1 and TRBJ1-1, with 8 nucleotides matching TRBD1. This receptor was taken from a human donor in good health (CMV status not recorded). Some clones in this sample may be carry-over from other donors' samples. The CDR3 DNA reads TGCGCCAGCAGCCAAGTCCAGGGACAGGTGAACACTGAAGCTTTCTTT. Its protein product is CASSQVQGQVNTEAFF.